The 25 T cell receptor beta chains below come from one sample, sequenced in a study of tumor-infiltrating lymphocytes in localized non-small cell lung cancer. TCRdb's copy holds only in-frame clones and misses some; the assay was immunoSEQ multiplex PCR. The data hold under 20,000 clones, with more than 65% observed a single time. Sequencing used lung tumor tissue. These receptors were collected from a human donor with non-small cell lung cancer.

The V and J genes are TRBV5-1 and TRBJ1-4; 11 bases match TRBD1. The CDR3 extends over 19 amino acids. The germline V gene encodes CDR1 SGHRS and CDR2 YFSETQ. Unmatched junction bases numbered 10, after V lost 3 bases and J lost 0 bases. Here the CDR3 reads CASSSGQGEIMATNEKLFF. CDR3 coding DNA: TGCGCCAGCAGCTCGGGACAGGGGGAGATAATGGCAACTAATGAAAAACTGTTTTTT. Drawing the rest from reference TRBV5-1 and TRBJ1-4, the complete variable domain is KAGVTQTPRYLIKTRGQQVTLSCSPISGHRSVSWYQQTPGQGLQFLFEYFSETQRNKGNFPGRFSGRQFSNSRSEMNVSTLELGDSALYLCASSSGQGEIMATNEKLFFGSGTQLSVL.

This clone occurred a few times. The chain carries TRBV19 and TRBJ2-7; 7 bases match TRBD1. The V and J ends lost 3 bases and 5 bases, in that order; junction bases with no gene match: 7. The CDR3 spans 14 residues. CDR1 and CDR2 (germline): LNHDA, SQIVND (reference sequence). CDR3 coding DNA: TGTGCCAGTAGTATTGGGCAGGGGGTCGACGAGCAGTACTTC. Translated: CASSIGQGVDEQYF. The full variable domain, its missing parts supplied by reference TRBV19 and TRBJ2-7, is DGGITQSPKYLFRKEGQNVTLSCEQNLNHDAMYWYRQDPGQGLRLIYYSQIVNDFQKGDIAEGYSVSREKKESFPLTVTSAQKNPTAFYLCASSIGQGVDEQYFGPGTRLTVT.

This chain links TRBV19 with TRBJ2-7; D is undetermined. The CDR3 totals 14 residues. Germline loops: CDR1 LNHDA, CDR2 SQIVND (reference sequence). Trimming removed 5 bases at V and 2 bases at J, with 13 bases between. Written as DNA, the CDR3 is TGTGCCAGTAGTCTTTCGGGTTTCACCTACGAGCAGTACTTC. This encodes CASSLSGFTYEQYF.

CDR3 sequence: CASSLSADREAFF. The CDR3 DNA sequence: TGTGCCAGCAGTTTATCGGCTGACCGGGAAGCTTTCTTT. V gene TRBV27 combines with J gene TRBJ1-1, with D unclear. With 0 bases removed from V and 8 bases from J, the gap between germline ends came to 10 bases. This CDR3 region has 13 residues. CDR1 MNHEY and CDR2 SMNVEV come from the germline V gene (reference sequence).

The rearrangement uses TRBV11-1 and TRBJ2-5; the match to TRBD2 covers 11 bases. The CDR3 spans 17 residues. Germline trimming cut 2 bases from V and 1 base from J; bases unmatched to any gene: 6. Germline CDR1 reads SGHAT; CDR2 reads FQDESV (reference sequence). CDR3 DNA: TGTGCCAGCAGCTTACAACTAGCGGGGGACCTCCAAGAGACCCAGTACTTC. It codes for CASSLQLAGDLQETQYF.

This chain connects TRBV5-1 to TRBJ2-5; TRBD1 aligns across 8 bases. Germline-derived CDR1 and CDR2 are SGHRS and YFSETQ. V dropped 4 bases and J dropped 6; count of bases not matched to a gene: 14. CDR3 length: 16 amino acids. The CDR3 nucleotides are TGCGCCAGCAGCCCCCCCCGAGACAGGGGCCCGAAGACCCAGTACTTC. Amino acid sequence: CASSPPRDRGPKTQYF.

CDR3 DNA: TGTGCCAGCAGCATACTAACTCTAGCGGGCCTTCCCTACGAGCAGTACTTC. This translates into CASSILTLAGLPYEQYF. The rearrangement joins TRBV13 to TRBJ2-7, with 8 bases identical to TRBD2. V shed 5 bases, J shed 2 bases, and the junction held 14 bases outside the gene matches. The CDR3 has 17 amino acids. The germline CDR1 and CDR2 sequences are PRHDT and FYEKMQ (reference sequence).

This clone has just a few counts. The chain has TRBV29-1 and TRBJ2-1, with D perhaps given as TRBD1 or TRBD2 (5 bases each). Trimming stripped 6 bases from V and 1 base from J, with 10 bases between. CDR3 length equals 13 residues. Germline V gene lookup returns CDR1 SQVTM and CDR2 ANQGSEA. As DNA, the CDR3 is TGCAGCGTCGGGACGCCGTCCTACAATGAGCAGTTCTTC. It yields the protein CSVGTPSYNEQFF.

The gene calls are TRBV19 and TRBJ2-3; D uncertain. The V end was cut by 10 bases, the J end by 5 bases, with 7 bases between. The germline V gene encodes CDR1 LNHDA and CDR2 SQIVND (reference sequence). CDR3 length equals 10 residues. The CDR3 loop reads CATTGDTQYF. The DNA of the CDR3 is TGTGCCACTACGGGAGATACGCAGTATTTT.

V usage is TRBV19 and J usage is TRBJ1-4; 9 bases map to TRBD1. The germline V gene has CDR1 LNHDA and CDR2 SQIVND (reference sequence). The CDR3 loop spans 15 amino acids. With 7 bases clipped from V and 8 bases from J, the junction kept 11 bases outside the gene matches. The CDR3 bases are TGTGCCAGTACTACCGGGACAGGGCTGGGCGAAAAACTGTTTTTT. Translation gives CASTTGTGLGEKLFF. Variable domain in full (rest from reference TRBV19 and TRBJ1-4): DGGITQSPKYLFRKEGQNVTLSCEQNLNHDAMYWYRQDPGQGLRLIYYSQIVNDFQKGDIAEGYSVSREKKESFPLTVTSAQKNPTAFYLCASTTGTGLGEKLFFGSGTQLSVL.

This chain uses TRBV11-2 with TRBJ1-2; D is undetermined. There are 17 residues in the CDR3. The germline V gene has CDR1 SGHAT and CDR2 FQNNGV. Trimming cost V 0 bases and J 3 bases, with 17 bases left between them. The CDR3 DNA reads TGTGCCAGCAGCTTAGAGCGGTCCCAGCCCAATTACTATGGCTACACCTTC. It codes for CASSLERSQPNYYGYTF.

The chain is built from TRBV27 and TRBJ2-7; perhaps TRBD1 as D (6 bases). With 7 bases removed from V and 3 bases from J, the gap between germline ends came to 19 bases. The CDR3 contains 15 residues. The V gene's germline CDR1 is MNHEY and CDR2 SMNVEV (reference sequence). CDR3 amino acids: CASKGSMTGLYEQYF. The CDR3 DNA sequence: TGTGCCAGCAAGGGAAGTATGACAGGCCTCTACGAGCAGTACTTC.

V and J are TRBV5-6 and TRBJ2-5, with no clear D. This CDR3 is built from 14 residues. V shed 0 bases and J shed 5 bases, with 11 bases lying between them. Germline CDR1 SGHDT, CDR2 YYEEEE. The CDR3 nucleotides read TGTGCCAGCAGCTTGGTTGGGAAGGTGGAGACCCAGTACTTC. Translation: CASSLVGKVETQYF.

The rearrangement links TRBV11-3 to TRBJ1-1, with D hard to call. The CDR3 runs to 12 residues. From germline, CDR1 is SGHNT and CDR2 YENEEA. With 5 bases removed from V and 2 bases from J, the gap between germline ends came to 6 bases. CDR3 nucleotides: TGTGCCAGCAGCCAACAAAACACTGAAGCTTTCTTT. This encodes CASSQQNTEAFF. Together with reference TRBV11-3 and TRBJ1-1, the CDR3 gives the full variable domain: EAGVVQSPRYKIIEKKQPVAFWCNPISGHNTLYWYLQNLGQGPELLIRYENEEAVDDSQLPKDRFSAERLKGVDSTLKIQPAELGDSAVYLCASSQQNTEAFFGQGTRLTVV.

The J gene is TRBJ2-3, the V gene TRBV7-2; 9 bases line up with TRBD2. The germline gives CDR1 SGHTA, CDR2 FQGNSA. J gave up 3 bases and V 8 bases, and 6 bases lay outside the gene matches. The CDR3 runs 14 residues. CDR3 loop: CASCHSGSTDTQYF. The CDR3 bases are TGTGCCAGCTGTCATAGCGGGAGTACAGATACGCAGTATTTT. The variable domain in full, completed from reference TRBV7-2 and TRBJ2-3, reads GAGVSQSPSNKVTEKGKDVELRCDPISGHTALYWYRQSLGQGLEFLIYFQGNSAPDKSGLPSDRFSAERTGGSVSTLTIQRTQQEDSAVYLCASCHSGSTDTQYFGPGTRLTVL.

J is TRBJ2-7 and V is TRBV29-1; TRBD1 matches at 7 bases. J lost 4 bases, V lost 1 base, and 4 bases had no gene match. The CDR3 extends over 13 amino acids. CDR1 is SQVTM and CDR2 is ANQGSEA in the germline V gene. The CDR3 bases are TGCAGCGTTGAAGCAGGGGGAAGGTACGAGCAGTACTTC. Protein: CSVEAGGRYEQYF.

The rearrangement joins TRBV11-3 to TRBJ2-7; 7 nucleotides align to TRBD1. CDR1 and CDR2 (germline): SGHNT, YENEEA. The length of the CDR3 is 14 residues. J lost 2 bases, V lost 4 bases, and 5 bases had no gene match. CDR3 sequence (DNA): TGTGCCAGCAGCTACGGACAGGCAGCCTACGAGCAGTACTTC. It specifies CASSYGQAAYEQYF. Variable domain in full (rest from reference TRBV11-3 and TRBJ2-7): EAGVVQSPRYKIIEKKQPVAFWCNPISGHNTLYWYLQNLGQGPELLIRYENEEAVDDSQLPKDRFSAERLKGVDSTLKIQPAELGDSAVYLCASSYGQAAYEQYFGPGTRLTVT.

In this sample, this clone turned up once. The chain couples TRBV18 to TRBJ2-7; D is undetermined. CDR3 length equals 13 residues. Trimming shortened V by 2 bases and J by 4 bases, and 9 bases separated the two germline ends. Germline V lookup: CDR1 KGHSH, CDR2 LQKENI. The CDR3 DNA reads as TGTGCCAGCTCACCAGGTGCAGGATACGAGCAGTACTTC. Amino acid sequence: CASSPGAGYEQYF.

The chain is built from TRBV2 and TRBJ1-2, with D possibly being TRBD1 (6 bases). The CDR3 is made up of 15 amino acids. The V gene lost 6 bases and the J gene lost 1 base, with 15 bases spanning the gap. Germline V gene data show CDR1 as SNHLY and CDR2 as FYNNEI. In nucleotides, the CDR3 is TGTGCCAGCAGGGTACAGGGAGGCAATAACTATGGCTACACCTTC. Translating gives CASRVQGGNNYGYTF.

The sample holds a few counts of this clone. The chain carries TRBV4-1 and TRBJ2-7; TRBD1 is a possible D gene (6 bases). The V gene lost 0 bases and the J gene lost 3 bases, with 12 bases spanning the gap. The germline V gene encodes CDR1 MGHRA and CDR2 YSYEKL. The CDR3 runs to 15 residues. Written as DNA, the CDR3 is TGCGCCAGCAGCCAAGATCCAGGGGCCAACTACGAGCAGTACTTC. Protein sequence: CASSQDPGANYEQYF.

V and J are TRBV19 and TRBJ2-7; 11 bases line up with TRBD2. The length of the CDR3 is 15 residues. The trim removed 5 bases at V and 4 bases at J, leaving 7 bases unmatched. CDR1 and CDR2 (germline): LNHDA, SQIVND (reference sequence). The CDR3 DNA is TGTGCCAGTAGTTTGAGAACTAGCGGGAGTTACGAGCAGTACTTC. Translating gives CASSLRTSGSYEQYF.

The chain combines TRBV6-6 with TRBJ1-2, with a weak D call TRBD1 (6 bases). Germline loops: CDR1 MNHNY, CDR2 SVGAGI (reference sequence). This CDR3 is 13 amino acids long. The CDR3 DNA reads as TGTGCTTCCGGGTTCAGGGGCGCGGGTGGCTACACCTTC. Its translation is CASGFRGAGGYTF.

J is TRBJ2-1 and V is TRBV28; the D is unclear. Germline V gives CDR1 MDHEN, CDR2 SYDVKM. V was trimmed by 7 bases and J by 4 bases, leaving 8 bases between them. The CDR3 runs 12 residues. The CDR3 DNA follows: TGTGCCAGCAACGGACGTTACAATGAGCAGTTCTTC. Its protein is CASNGRYNEQFF. The variable domain in full, with the rest retrieved from reference TRBV28 and TRBJ2-1, is DVKVTQSSRYLVKRTGEKVFLECVQDMDHENMFWYRQDPGLGLRLIYFSYDVKMKEKGDIPEGYSVSREKKERFSLILESASTNQTSMYLCASNGRYNEQFFGPGTRLTVL.

The chain links TRBV7-2 to TRBJ1-2, with TRBD1 matching 8 bases. With 1 base clipped from V and 1 base from J, the junction kept 5 bases outside the gene matches. Germline V lookup: CDR1 SGHTA, CDR2 FQGNSA. This CDR3 is 16 amino acids long. The CDR3 bases are TGTGCCAGCAGCTTAGGGCCAACAGGGGGTAACTATGGCTACACCTTC. Protein sequence: CASSLGPTGGNYGYTF.

V usage is TRBV18 and J usage is TRBJ1-5; 7 nucleotides match TRBD1. The CDR3 totals 15 residues. V shed 3 bases and J 7 bases; nucleotides not matched to a gene: 9. Per germline, CDR1 KGHSH and CDR2 LQKENI. CDR3 residues: CASSPGQGVEQPQHF. CDR3 bases: TGTGCCAGCTCACCGGGGCAGGGGGTAGAACAGCCCCAGCATTTT. Drawing the rest from reference TRBV18 and TRBJ1-5, the complete variable domain is NAGVMQNPRHLVRRRGQEARLRCSPMKGHSHVYWYRQLPEEGLKFMVYLQKENIIDESGMPKERFSAEFPKEGPSILRIQQVVRGDSAAYFCASSPGQGVEQPQHFGDGTRLSIL.